The rows below give T cell receptor beta chains drawn from one sample of a study of shared clonotypes between healthy human individuals. Only in-frame clones appear in the TCRdb table, and some are missing; sequencing was by immunoSEQ multiplex PCR. The table includes hundreds of thousands of clones, 70% to 80% detected once. The sequencing input was PBMCs. Receptor source: a woman in her thirties or forties in good health. Some clones in this sample may be carry-over from other donors' samples. The CDR3 runs from the conserved cysteine through the conserved F or W. A D gene is named only where the DNA matches it firmly. Expanded clones are given a class, and other clones once, few, many or no size at all.

j_call: TRBJ2-7; d_call: TRBD2; v_call: TRBV11-2; clone_size: .; cdr3_aa: CASSFPTSGTYEQYF; cdr3_nt: TGTGCCAGCAGCTTCCCAACTAGCGGTACCTACGAGCAGTACTTC
j_call: TRBJ1-1; d_call: .; v_call: TRBV28; clone_size: .; cdr3_aa: CASSLRHRANTEAFF; cdr3_nt: TGTGCCAGCAGTTTGCGTCACAGAGCTAACACTGAAGCTTTCTTT
j_call: TRBJ1-1; d_call: .; v_call: TRBV29-1; clone_size: few; cdr3_aa: CSATQTASTEAFF; cdr3_nt: TGCAGCGCTACCCAGACTGCGTCCACTGAAGCTTTCTTT
j_call: TRBJ2-1; d_call: TRBD2; v_call: TRBV7-2; clone_size: .; cdr3_aa: CASSSGTSGSEQFF; cdr3_nt: TGTGCCAGCAGCTCTGGGACTAGCGGGAGTGAGCAGTTCTTC
j_call: TRBJ1-1; d_call: TRBD1; v_call: TRBV4-2; clone_size: .; cdr3_aa: CASSPRDRGPGNTEAFF; cdr3_nt: TGTGCCAGCAGCCCCCGGGACAGGGGGCCAGGGAACACTGAAGCTTTCTTT
j_call: TRBJ1-2; d_call: TRBD1; v_call: TRBV6-5; clone_size: .; cdr3_aa: CATTTGTLGYTF; cdr3_nt: TGTGCCACGACGACAGGGACGTTGGGCTACACCTTC
j_call: TRBJ1-4; d_call: .; v_call: TRBV4-1; clone_size: once; cdr3_aa: CASSQDLGGAMGEKLFF; cdr3_nt: TGCGCCAGCAGCCAAGATCTGGGGGGCGCAATGGGTGAAAAACTGTTTTTT
j_call: TRBJ1-5; d_call: .; v_call: TRBV30; clone_size: .; cdr3_aa: CAWSVRGAWGQPQHF; cdr3_nt: TGTGCCTGGAGTGTACGAGGGGCCTGGGGTCAGCCCCAGCATTTT
j_call: TRBJ2-2; d_call: .; v_call: TRBV7-6; clone_size: once; cdr3_aa: CASHSNTGELFF; cdr3_nt: TGTGCCAGCCATAGCAACACCGGGGAGCTGTTTTTT
j_call: TRBJ2-7; d_call: TRBD2; v_call: TRBV15; clone_size: .; cdr3_aa: CATSRILAGVGEQYF; cdr3_nt: TGTGCCACCAGCAGAATACTAGCGGGAGTGGGTGAGCAGTACTTC
j_call: TRBJ2-7; d_call: TRBD2; v_call: TRBV6-6; clone_size: .; cdr3_aa: CASSHSGRTYEQYF; cdr3_nt: TGTGCCAGCAGTCATAGCGGGAGGACCTACGAGCAGTACTTC
j_call: TRBJ1-5; d_call: .; v_call: TRBV19; clone_size: .; cdr3_aa: CASSIVRGGAGNQPQHF; cdr3_nt: TGTGCCAGTAGTATAGTCCGGGGGGGCGCGGGCAATCAGCCCCAGCATTTT